This T cell receptor beta chain was captured in a study of CD8+ T cells in alopecia areata. Germline values: CDR1 SGHDT, CDR2 YYEEEE. The ends lost 6 bases at V and 0 bases at J; junction bases unmatched: 6. The CDR3 loop spans 14 amino acids. The sequencing template was cDNA reverse transcribed from extracted RNA. Only in-frame clones appear in the TCRdb table, and some are missing; sequencing was by immunoSEQ multiplex PCR. The data show fewer than 250,000 clones, with more than 55% seen just once and 0.65% to 0.7% held by the top ten. This clone has just a few counts. The sample's treatment: oral pan-JAK inhibitor, 5-10 mg twice daily.

This receptor was obtained from a human donor with alopecia areata. The rearrangement links TRBV5-6 to TRBJ2-7; 7 bases align to TRBD1. The sequences come from CD4+ T cells sorted from blood, collected at week 4, from a patient treated with tofacitinib. The DNA of the CDR3 is TGTGCCAGCAAACCGACAGGGAGCTCCTACGAGCAGTACTTC. As protein: CASKPTGSSYEQYF.